These 32 T cell receptor beta chains were sequenced from one sample in a study of blood T cells in healthy people across ages. With a J-beta primer mix and a sample-barcoded 5' primer, a second PCR ran about 7 to 12 cycles. TCRdb re-called the 5' RACE reads through MiXCR, storing one row per CDR3 protein. This table holds fewer than 800,000 distinct CDR3 sequences, less than 40% found once. Sequenced sample: blood. The receptors come from a woman of 80 years or more in good health.

In the case of this clonotype: A much larger clone sits a single nucleotide away, making a read error possible. The chain couples TRBV28 to TRBJ2-7; D is perhaps TRBD2 (7 bases). From germline, CDR1 is MDHEN and CDR2 SYDVKM. This CDR3 contains 16 residues. The CDR3 loop is CASTQEGEGRSYGQYF. CDR3 DNA: TGTGCCAGCACTCAAGAGGGGGAGGGGCGCTCCTACGGGCAGTACTTC.

The chain uses TRBV20-1 and TRBJ2-1; 7 nucleotides line up with TRBD2. There are 14 residues in the CDR3. The germline V gene encodes CDR1 DFQATT and CDR2 SNEGSKA (reference sequence). Unmatched junction bases numbered 6, after V lost 2 bases and J lost 5 bases. CDR3 in DNA: TGCAGTGCTAGAACAGTGGGGGGGAACAATGAGCAGTTCTTC. This translates into CSARTVGGNNEQFF.

There are many counts of this clonotype. The V gene is TRBV7-2, the J gene TRBJ2-7; D gene unclear. This CDR3 is 14 amino acids long. CDR1 and CDR2 (germline): SGHTA, FQGNSA. The V and J ends lost 2 bases and 2 bases respectively, with 10 bases between them. Written as DNA, the CDR3 is TGTGCCAGCAGCTTAATGCCGGAAACCTACGAGCAGTACTTC. It translates to CASSLMPETYEQYF.

The chain is built from TRBV11-2 and TRBJ2-1; 13 bases fit TRBD2. V lost 5 bases to trimming and J lost 4 bases; unmatched junction nucleotides: 14. Germline-derived CDR1 and CDR2 are SGHAT and FQNNGV. This CDR3 spans 19 amino acids. Here the CDR3 reads CASSPSLSLGLAGYNEQFF. The CDR3 nucleotides are TGTGCCAGCAGCCCCTCCCTCAGCTTGGGACTAGCGGGGTACAATGAGCAGTTCTTC.

This sequence joins TRBV20-1 and TRBJ1-6; 7 bases are a match to TRBD1. Germline CDR1 is DFQATT and CDR2 is SNEGSKA (reference sequence). The CDR3 totals 13 residues. CDR3 in amino acids: CGQAQNYNSPLHF. The CDR3 DNA is TGCGGACAGGCACAGAACTATAATTCACCCCTCCACTTT.

This clonotype appeared once. One base away lies a much larger clone, so this may be a sequencing read error. The V and J genes are TRBV20-1 and TRBJ1-4; TRBD1 matches 7 bases. CDR1 DFQATT and CDR2 SNEGSKA come from the germline V gene (reference sequence). This CDR3 is 16 amino acids long. J was trimmed by 8 bases and V by 2 bases; bases with no gene match: 14. The DNA for the CDR3 is TGCAGTGCTAGAAGGGGACCGAGACAGGGCCTCGAAAAACTGTTTTTT. This encodes CSARRGPRQGLEKLFF.

The rearrangement links TRBV7-3 to TRBJ2-5; TRBD1 matches 9 bases. The J segment lost 11 bases and the V segment lost 5 bases, leaving 9 bases of the junction unmatched. The germline gives CDR1 SGHTA, CDR2 FQGTGA. The CDR3 length is 13 residues. CDR3 loop: CASSAGTGTGQYF. CDR3 nucleotides: TGTGCCAGCAGCGCCGGGACAGGGACTGGGCAGTACTTC. Supplemented by reference TRBV7-3 and TRBJ2-5, the full variable domain reads GAGVSQTPSNKVTEKGKYVELRCDPISGHTALYWYRQSLGQGPEFLIYFQGTGAADDSGLPNDRFFAVRPEGSVSTLKIQRTERGDSAVYLCASSAGTGTGQYFGPGTRLLVL.

This clonotype was detected many times. The rearrangement uses TRBV28 and TRBJ1-2; 7 bases align to TRBD1. Germline lookup yields CDR1 MDHEN and CDR2 SYDVKM. Trimming removed 4 bases from V and 0 bases from J; junction bases left unmatched: 2. The CDR3 sequence is 14 residues long. The DNA for the CDR3 is TGTGCCAGCAGTTCCGGGACAGCTAACTATGGCTACACCTTC. The encoded protein is CASSSGTANYGYTF.

V gene TRBV5-1 combines with J gene TRBJ1-1, with no clear D. V was pared by 0 bases and J by 3 bases, with 9 bases between. The CDR3 is 14 amino acids. The germline CDR1 and CDR2 sequences are SGHRS and YFSETQ. CDR3 sequence reads: CASSLGWGDTEAFF. The CDR3 DNA follows: TGCGCCAGCAGCTTGGGTTGGGGTGACACTGAAGCTTTCTTT.

In its sample, this clonotype was seen once. The chain joins TRBV20-1 to TRBJ2-2; 8 bases are shared with TRBD2. The CDR3 loop spans 17 amino acids. Looked up from germline, CDR1 is DFQATT and CDR2 is SNEGSKA (reference sequence). With 6 bases clipped from V and 3 bases from J, the junction kept 15 bases outside the gene matches. The CDR3 DNA follows: TGCAGTGCCCACCCGGGACTAGTAACTCGAGACACCGGGGAGCTGTTTTTT. As protein: CSAHPGLVTRDTGELFF.

This chain connects TRBV7-8 to TRBJ1-4, with 11 bases that match TRBD1. V trimming: 9 bases; J trimming: 1 base; junction bases outside the gene matches: 4. CDR1 SGHVS and CDR2 FQNEAQ come from the germline V gene. This CDR3 has 15 residues. The CDR3 DNA is TGTGCCAGTCAGGACAGGGGGCGAACTAATGAAAAACTGTTTTTT. It specifies CASQDRGRTNEKLFF. The full variable domain, in which reference TRBV7-8 and TRBJ1-4 provide the parts outside the CDR3, is GAGVSQSPRYKVAKRGQDVALRCDPISGHVSLFWYQQALGQGPEFLTYFQNEAQLDKSGLPSDRFFAERPEGSVSTLKIQRTQQEDSAVYLCASQDRGRTNEKLFFGSGTQLSVL.

This clonotype was seen ten or more times. The J gene is TRBJ1-2, the V gene TRBV12-3 or TRBV12-4; D is possibly TRBD1 (5 bases). The CDR3 has 13 residues. Trimming removed 3 bases at V and 5 bases at J, with 10 bases between. The CDR3 loop reads CASSFGGGYGYTF. CDR3 coding DNA: TGTGCCAGCAGTTTTGGGGGAGGGTATGGCTACACCTTC.

This clonotype has a count of ten or more. The chain carries TRBV20-1 and TRBJ2-1; 9 bases line up with TRBD1. In germline, CDR1 is DFQATT, CDR2 SNEGSKA (reference sequence). CDR3 length equals 14 residues. J lost 5 bases, V lost 3 bases, and 5 bases had no gene match. CDR3 coding DNA: TGCAGTGCTAGTTTACAGGGGGCGGACAATGAGCAGTTCTTC. Residues: CSASLQGADNEQFF.

This clonotype was seen only a few times. The V gene is TRBV9, the J gene TRBJ2-2; 9 bases agree with TRBD1. The junction had 3 bases not matched to a gene; V was cut back by 0 bases and J by 6 bases. The CDR3 covers 15 residues. The germline V gene encodes CDR1 SGDLS and CDR2 YYNGEE. The CDR3 sequence: CASSVGTGAPGELFF. The CDR3 nucleotides read TGTGCCAGCAGCGTAGGGACAGGGGCCCCCGGGGAGCTGTTTTTT.

Comments on this clonotype: A much larger clone is a single base away; this may be a read error. The chain recombines TRBV7-2 with TRBJ2-7; a possible D gene is TRBD2 (7 bases). The germline V and J ends were trimmed by 5 bases and 1 base, with 18 bases remaining between them. Looked up from germline, CDR1 is SGHTA and CDR2 is FQGNSA. This CDR3 contains 16 residues. This CDR3 is CASSTRGGALSYEQYF. As DNA, the CDR3 is TGTGCCAGCAGCACAAGGGGGGGGGCTTTATCCTACGAGCAGTACTTC.

CDR3 region: CASRGTVYNEQFF. In nucleotides, the CDR3 is TGTGCCAGCAGAGGGACTGTGTACAATGAGCAGTTCTTC. The V and J genes are TRBV5-5 and TRBJ2-1, with D perhaps TRBD2 (6 bases). The CDR3 sequence is 13 residues long. Deletions cut 5 bases from V and 4 bases from J, with 10 bases between. Germline lookup yields CDR1 SGHKS and CDR2 YYEKEE (reference sequence).

V gene TRBV5-1 combines with J gene TRBJ2-1; 10 positions match TRBD1. Per the germline V gene, CDR1 is SGHRS and CDR2 is YFSETQ. V lost 3 bases, J lost 4 bases, and 7 bases stayed unmatched. The CDR3 contains 16 residues. Written as DNA, the CDR3 is TGCGCCAGCAGCTGGACGGGACAGGGGACTTACAATGAGCAGTTCTTC. Amino acid sequence: CASSWTGQGTYNEQFF.

Many counts were recorded for this clonotype. Here the CDR3 DNA reads TGCAGTGCCGCATTTCGCCGGGGATCCTCAGATACGCAGTATTTT. It encodes CSAAFRRGSSDTQYF. The chain has TRBV20-1 and TRBJ2-3; tentative D call: TRBD2 (5 bases). Per germline, CDR1 DFQATT and CDR2 SNEGSKA (reference sequence). V gave up 6 bases and J gave up 4 bases, with 20 bases separating them. The CDR3 has 15 amino acids.

This clonotype came up a few times. J is TRBJ1-4 and V is TRBV27; no clear D gene. V was trimmed by 0 bases and J by 0 bases, leaving 8 bases between them. The germline V gene has CDR1 MNHEY and CDR2 SMNVEV (reference sequence). This CDR3 has 16 amino acids. As DNA, the CDR3 is TGTGCCAGCAGTTTATCCTTCCGGCCAACTAATGAAAAACTGTTTTTT. Translating gives CASSLSFRPTNEKLFF.

This clonotype was detected only a few times. Given a much more abundant clone one base away, this may be a read error. The V gene is TRBV4-1, the J gene TRBJ2-5; TRBD1 is a possible D gene (6 bases). The J call may be incorrect, as the DNA end agrees better with TRBJ2-7. Germline assignment: CDR1 MGHRA and CDR2 YSYEKL. The CDR3 spans 17 residues. This CDR3 reads CASSQGKGQKGYYEQYF. The CDR3 coding sequence is TGCGCCAGCAGCCAAGGGAAGGGACAAAAGGGGTACTACGAGCAGTACTTC.

The chain carries TRBV5-1 and TRBJ2-4; tentative D call: TRBD2 (6 bases). Near its end, the DNA agrees better with TRBJ2-7, so the J call may be wrong. The CDR3 covers 16 residues. CDR1 is SGHRS, CDR2 YFSETQ, per germline. The CDR3 reads CASSLSPAGRYYEQYF. CDR3 coding DNA: TGCGCCAGCAGCTTATCTCCCGCGGGACGGTACTACGAGCAGTACTTC.

In this sample, this clonotype turned up a few times. The chain has TRBV20-1 and TRBJ2-6, with 10 bases fitting TRBD1. This CDR3 contains 18 residues. From germline, CDR1 is DFQATT and CDR2 SNEGSKA (reference sequence). The J segment lost 1 base and the V segment lost 2 bases, leaving 8 bases of the junction unmatched. The chain's CDR3 is CSARLTGQGKSGANVLTF. The CDR3 DNA reads TGCAGTGCTAGATTAACGGGACAGGGGAAATCTGGGGCCAACGTCCTGACTTTC.

The chain couples TRBV27 to TRBJ2-5; D is ambiguous. The V end lost 0 bases, the J end lost 7 bases, and 12 bases lay between the germline ends. The CDR3 extends over 14 amino acids. Looked up from germline, CDR1 is MNHEY and CDR2 is SMNVEV (reference sequence). The DNA of the CDR3 is TGTGCCAGCAGTTTATCCTCAGGCCGTGGGACCCAGTACTTC. Its protein is CASSLSSGRGTQYF.

The J gene is TRBJ2-2, the V gene TRBV5-1; D is possibly TRBD1 (5 bases). Germline CDR1 SGHRS, CDR2 YFSETQ. The V gene lost 7 bases and the J gene lost 1 base, with 14 bases spanning the gap. The CDR3 totals 15 residues. CDR3 amino acids: CASLPPQGNTGELFF. The CDR3 DNA reads TGCGCCAGCCTGCCCCCCCAGGGGAACACCGGGGAGCTGTTTTTT.

This clonotype was counted ten times or more. The chain carries TRBV7-2 and TRBJ2-1; 11 nucleotides agree with TRBD2. The germline gives CDR1 SGHTA, CDR2 FQGNSA. V lost 0 bases, J lost 6 bases, and 4 bases stayed unmatched. The CDR3 has 16 amino acids. The CDR3 region is CASSLAGSGGANEQFF. Written as DNA, the CDR3 is TGTGCCAGCAGCTTAGCGGGTAGCGGGGGGGCCAATGAGCAGTTCTTC.

The chain recombines TRBV20-1 with TRBJ2-7, with D tentatively TRBD1 (6 bases). Germline V gene lookup returns CDR1 DFQATT and CDR2 SNEGSKA (reference sequence). The CDR3 has 16 amino acids. V gave up 5 bases and J gave up 4 bases, with 24 bases separating them. The DNA of the CDR3 is TGCAGTGCTCCGACCAGGGACAAGGGACGATTTTACGAGCAGTACTTC. This encodes CSAPTRDKGRFYEQYF.

This clonotype has only a few counts. This chain joins TRBV19 and TRBJ1-4, with 9 bases aligning to TRBD1. The CDR3 has 16 residues. The J segment lost 3 bases and the V segment lost 5 bases, leaving 7 bases of the junction unmatched. Germline lookup yields CDR1 LNHDA and CDR2 SQIVND (reference sequence). The CDR3 spells CASSGGTGHANEKLFF. CDR3 DNA: TGTGCCAGTAGTGGAGGGACAGGGCATGCTAATGAAAAACTGTTTTTT.

This clonotype was seen repeatedly, ten times or more. The chain couples TRBV10-3 to TRBJ2-3, with a tentative D call TRBD1 (5 bases). The CDR3 has 14 amino acids. V lost 6 bases and J lost 2, with 12 bases in between. Germline values: CDR1 ENHRY, CDR2 SYGVKD. Here the CDR3 reads CAIRDIGNTDTQYF. The DNA of the CDR3 is TGTGCCATCAGGGACATAGGAAACACAGATACGCAGTATTTT.

This chain links TRBV30 with TRBJ2-4; unclear D gene. Judging by the DNA end, TRBJ2-7 fits better; the J call may be wrong. The V gene's germline CDR1 is GTSNPN and CDR2 SVGIG (reference sequence). CDR3 length equals 13 residues. In DNA form, the CDR3 reads TGTGCCTGGAGTGCGGTAGGGTTGGGCGAGCAGTACTTC. This encodes CAWSAVGLGEQYF.

There are many counts of this clonotype. The chain joins TRBV3-1 to TRBJ2-7; TRBD2 aligns across 16 bases. After removal of 4 bases from V and 9 bases from J, the junction contained 12 bases not matched to a gene. Germline lookup yields CDR1 LGHDT and CDR2 YNNKEL (reference sequence). This CDR3 contains 17 residues. The CDR3 DNA reads TGTGCCAGCAGCCTAAAGACCTCGGGACTAGCGGGGGGGCGGCAGTACTTC. Amino acids: CASSLKTSGLAGGRQYF.

V is TRBV6-5 and J is TRBJ2-1, with TRBD2 matching 10 bases. The CDR3 contains 14 residues. The J segment lost 8 bases and the V segment lost 4 bases, leaving 5 bases of the junction unmatched. Per the germline V gene, CDR1 is MNHEY and CDR2 is SVGAGI. Here the CDR3 DNA reads TGTGCCAGCAGTTTCCTAGCGGGGGATGATGAGCAGTTCTTC. As protein: CASSFLAGDDEQFF.

The chain's CDR3 is CASSSLRRAGAINSYNEQFF. Written as DNA, the CDR3 is TGTGCCAGCAGCTCCCTTCGACGAGCGGGGGCGATTAACTCCTACAATGAGCAGTTCTTC. This chain connects TRBV5-6 to TRBJ2-1, with 8 bases that match TRBD2. This CDR3 has 20 amino acids. The trim removed 3 bases at V and 0 bases at J, leaving 17 bases unmatched. The germline CDR1 and CDR2 sequences are SGHDT and YYEEEE.